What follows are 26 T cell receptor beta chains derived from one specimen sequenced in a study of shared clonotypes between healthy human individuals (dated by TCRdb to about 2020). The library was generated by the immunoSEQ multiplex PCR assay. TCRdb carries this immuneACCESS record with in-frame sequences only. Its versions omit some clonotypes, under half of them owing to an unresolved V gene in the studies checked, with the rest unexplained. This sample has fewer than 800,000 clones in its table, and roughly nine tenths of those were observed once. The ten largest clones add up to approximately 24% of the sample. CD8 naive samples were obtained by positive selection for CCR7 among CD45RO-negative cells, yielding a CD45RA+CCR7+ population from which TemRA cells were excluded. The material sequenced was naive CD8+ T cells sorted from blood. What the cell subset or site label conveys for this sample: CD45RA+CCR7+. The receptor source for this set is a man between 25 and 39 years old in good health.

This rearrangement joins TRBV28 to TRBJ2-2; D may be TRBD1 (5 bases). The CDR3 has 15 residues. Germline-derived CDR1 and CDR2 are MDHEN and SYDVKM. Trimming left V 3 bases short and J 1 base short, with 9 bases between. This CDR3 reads CASSLWGGNTGELFF. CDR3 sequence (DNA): TGTGCCAGCAGTTTGTGGGGCGGGAACACCGGGGAGCTGTTTTTT.

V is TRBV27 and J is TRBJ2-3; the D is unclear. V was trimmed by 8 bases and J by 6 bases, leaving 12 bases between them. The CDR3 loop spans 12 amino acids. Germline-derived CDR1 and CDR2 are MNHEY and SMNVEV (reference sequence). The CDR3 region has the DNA TGTGCCAGCTCCCCCGAGAGGGATACGCAGTATTTT. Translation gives CASSPERDTQYF.

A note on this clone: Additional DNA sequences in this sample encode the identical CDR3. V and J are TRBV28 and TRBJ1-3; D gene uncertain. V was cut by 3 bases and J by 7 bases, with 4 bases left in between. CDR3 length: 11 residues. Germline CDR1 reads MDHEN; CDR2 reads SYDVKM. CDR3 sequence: CASSFGNTIYF. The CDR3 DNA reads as TGTGCCAGCAGTTTCGGGAACACCATATATTTT.

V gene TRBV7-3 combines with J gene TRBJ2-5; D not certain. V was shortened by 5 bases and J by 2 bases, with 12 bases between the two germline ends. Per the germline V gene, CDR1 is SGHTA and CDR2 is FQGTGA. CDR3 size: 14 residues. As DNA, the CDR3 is TGTGCCAGCAGCCCCAACGGGCCTCAAGAGACCCAGTACTTC. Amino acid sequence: CASSPNGPQETQYF.

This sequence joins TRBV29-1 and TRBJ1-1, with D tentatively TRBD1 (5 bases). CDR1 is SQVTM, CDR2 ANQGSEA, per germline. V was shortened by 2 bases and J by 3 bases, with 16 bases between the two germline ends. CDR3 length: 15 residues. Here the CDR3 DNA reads TGCAGCGTTGAACCGCCAGGGACCGAAGACACTGAAGCTTTCTTT. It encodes CSVEPPGTEDTEAFF. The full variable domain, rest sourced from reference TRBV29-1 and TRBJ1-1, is SAVISQKPSRDICQRGTSLTIQCQVDSQVTMMFWYRQQPGQSLTLIATANQGSEATYESGFVIDKFPISRPNLTFSTLTVSNMSPEDSSIYLCSVEPPGTEDTEAFFGQGTRLTVV.

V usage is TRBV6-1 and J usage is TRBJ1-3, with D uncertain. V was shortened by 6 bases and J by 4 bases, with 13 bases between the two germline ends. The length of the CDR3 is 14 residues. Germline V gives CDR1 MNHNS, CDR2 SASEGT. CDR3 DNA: TGTGCCAGCAGCTTCATAGGATTGGGAAACACCATATATTTT. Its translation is CASSFIGLGNTIYF.

This CDR3 reads CASVAGRNQIYEQYF. The CDR3 coding sequence is TGTGCCAGCGTGGCAGGGCGGAATCAAATCTACGAGCAGTACTTC. The chain carries TRBV2 and TRBJ2-7; perhaps TRBD1 as D (5 bases). CDR1 and CDR2 from the germline V gene are SNHLY and FYNNEI. The CDR3 has 15 amino acids. V lost 8 bases and J lost 3, with 20 bases in between. Full variable domain (rest looked up from reference TRBV2 and TRBJ2-7): EPEVTQTPSHQVTQMGQEVILRCVPISNHLYFYWYRQILGQKVEFLVSFYNNEISEKSEIFDDQFSVERPDGSNFTLKIRSTKLEDSAMYFCASVAGRNQIYEQYFGPGTRLTVT.

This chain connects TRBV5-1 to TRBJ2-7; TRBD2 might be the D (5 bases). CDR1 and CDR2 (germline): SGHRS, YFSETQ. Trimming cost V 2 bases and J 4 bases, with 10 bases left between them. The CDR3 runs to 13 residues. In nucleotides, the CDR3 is TGCGCCAGCAGCTTTTTCAGCGGATACGAGCAGTACTTC. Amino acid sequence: CASSFFSGYEQYF.

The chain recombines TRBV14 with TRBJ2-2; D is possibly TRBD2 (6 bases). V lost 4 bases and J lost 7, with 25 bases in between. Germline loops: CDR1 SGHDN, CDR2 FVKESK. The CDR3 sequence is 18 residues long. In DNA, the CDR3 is TGTGCCAGCAGCCGCGATCTTTCACCGGGACTGAACGGCGGGGAGCTGTTTTTT. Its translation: CASSRDLSPGLNGGELFF.

The CDR3 reads CASSLRGREQYF. The CDR3 DNA is TGTGCCAGCAGCTTGAGGGGTCGCGAGCAGTACTTC. The chain carries TRBV5-6 and TRBJ2-7, with a possible D match to TRBD1 (5 bases). The CDR3 length is 12 residues. V was cut by 1 base and J by 6 bases, with 8 bases left in between. Looked up from germline, CDR1 is SGHDT and CDR2 is YYEEEE.

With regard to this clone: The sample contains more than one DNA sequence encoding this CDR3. The CDR3 coding sequence is TGTGCCAGTAGTATAGGGCCGGATTACGAGCAGTACTTC. It specifies CASSIGPDYEQYF. The rearrangement uses TRBV19 and TRBJ2-7; no definite D call. CDR3 length: 13 amino acids. Trimming took 1 base from V and 4 from J, leaving 8 bases between them. Germline V gene lookup returns CDR1 LNHDA and CDR2 SQIVND (reference sequence).

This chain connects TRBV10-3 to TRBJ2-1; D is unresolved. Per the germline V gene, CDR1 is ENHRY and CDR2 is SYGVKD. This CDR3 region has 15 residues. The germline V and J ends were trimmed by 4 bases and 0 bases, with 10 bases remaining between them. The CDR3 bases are TGTGCCATCAGTGGGGCGGTAAGCTCCTACAATGAGCAGTTCTTC. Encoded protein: CAISGAVSSYNEQFF.

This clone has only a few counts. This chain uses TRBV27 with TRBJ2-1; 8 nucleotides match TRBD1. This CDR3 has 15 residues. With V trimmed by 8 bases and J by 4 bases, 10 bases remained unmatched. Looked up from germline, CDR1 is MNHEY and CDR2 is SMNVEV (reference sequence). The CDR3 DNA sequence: TGTGCCAGCGCTTCAGGGGGCGCGAGGTACAATGAGCAGTTCTTC. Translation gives CASASGGARYNEQFF.

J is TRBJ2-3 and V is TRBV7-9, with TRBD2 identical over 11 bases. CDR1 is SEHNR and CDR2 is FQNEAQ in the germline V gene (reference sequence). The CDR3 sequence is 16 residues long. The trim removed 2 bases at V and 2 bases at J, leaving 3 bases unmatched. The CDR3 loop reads CASSLIAGGITDTQYF. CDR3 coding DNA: TGTGCCAGCAGCTTAATAGCGGGAGGGATCACAGATACGCAGTATTTT.

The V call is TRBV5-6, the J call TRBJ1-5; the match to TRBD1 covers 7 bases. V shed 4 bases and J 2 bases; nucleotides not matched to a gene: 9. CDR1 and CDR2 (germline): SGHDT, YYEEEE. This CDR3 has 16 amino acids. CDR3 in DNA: TGTGCCAGCAGCCCAGGAGGGACAGATGGCAATCAGCCCCAGCATTTT. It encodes CASSPGGTDGNQPQHF.

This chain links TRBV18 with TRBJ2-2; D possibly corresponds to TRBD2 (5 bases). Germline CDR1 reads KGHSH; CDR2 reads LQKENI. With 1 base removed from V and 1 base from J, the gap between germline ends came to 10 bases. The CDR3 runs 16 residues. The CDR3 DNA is TGTGCCAGCTCACCACTTGAGGGTGTGAACACCGGGGAGCTGTTTTTT. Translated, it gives CASSPLEGVNTGELFF.

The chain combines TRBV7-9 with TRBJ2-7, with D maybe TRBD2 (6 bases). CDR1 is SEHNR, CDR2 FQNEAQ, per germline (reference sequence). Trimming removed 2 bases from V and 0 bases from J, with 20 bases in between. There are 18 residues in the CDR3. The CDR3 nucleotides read TGTGCCAGCAGCTTAATTGGCCCGGGGATCGGGGGCTCCTACGAGCAGTACTTC. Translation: CASSLIGPGIGGSYEQYF.

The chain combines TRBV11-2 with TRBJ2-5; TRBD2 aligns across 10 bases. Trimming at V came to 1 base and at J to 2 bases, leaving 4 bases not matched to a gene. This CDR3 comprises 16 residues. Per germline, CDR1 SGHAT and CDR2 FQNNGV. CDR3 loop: CASSLGLAGLQETQYF. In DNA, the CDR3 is TGTGCCAGCAGCTTAGGACTAGCGGGCTTACAAGAGACCCAGTACTTC.

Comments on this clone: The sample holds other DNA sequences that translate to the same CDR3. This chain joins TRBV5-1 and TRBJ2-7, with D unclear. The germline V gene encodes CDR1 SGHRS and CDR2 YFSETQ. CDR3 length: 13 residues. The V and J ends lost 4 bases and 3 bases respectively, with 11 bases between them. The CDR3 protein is CASSLGTIYEQYF. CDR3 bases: TGCGCCAGCAGCCTAGGAACAATCTACGAGCAGTACTTC.

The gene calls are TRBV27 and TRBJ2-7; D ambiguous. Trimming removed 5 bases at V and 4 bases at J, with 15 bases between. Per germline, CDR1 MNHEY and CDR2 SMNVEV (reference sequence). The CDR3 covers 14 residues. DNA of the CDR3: TGTGCCAGCAGTCCGCGGTCCGGTGGATACGAGCAGTACTTC. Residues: CASSPRSGGYEQYF.

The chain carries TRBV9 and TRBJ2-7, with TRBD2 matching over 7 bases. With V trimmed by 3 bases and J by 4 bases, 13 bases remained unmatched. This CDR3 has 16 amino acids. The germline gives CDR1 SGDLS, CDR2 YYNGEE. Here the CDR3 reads CASSAGGSLAEYEQYF. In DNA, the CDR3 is TGTGCCAGCAGCGCCGGGGGTAGTCTAGCGGAATACGAGCAGTACTTC.

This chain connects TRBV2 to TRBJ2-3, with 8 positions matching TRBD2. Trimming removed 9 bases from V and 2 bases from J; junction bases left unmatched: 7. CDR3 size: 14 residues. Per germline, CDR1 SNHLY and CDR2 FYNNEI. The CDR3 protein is CASPAGGPTDTQYF. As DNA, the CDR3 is TGTGCCAGTCCGGCGGGAGGCCCCACAGATACGCAGTATTTT.

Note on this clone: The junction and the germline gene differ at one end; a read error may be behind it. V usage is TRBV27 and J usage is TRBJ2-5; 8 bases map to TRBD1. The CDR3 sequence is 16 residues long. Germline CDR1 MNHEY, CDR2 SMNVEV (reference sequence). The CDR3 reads CASSSARTGFQGTQYF. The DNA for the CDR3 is TGTGCCAGCAGTTCGGCGAGGACAGGGTTCCAAGGGACCCAGTACTTC.

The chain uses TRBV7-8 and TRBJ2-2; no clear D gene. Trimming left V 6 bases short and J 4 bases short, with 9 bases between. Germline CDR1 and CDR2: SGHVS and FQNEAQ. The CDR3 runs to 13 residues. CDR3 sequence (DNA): TGTGCCAGCAGAAAGGTTGGCACCGGGGAGCTGTTTTTT. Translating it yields CASRKVGTGELFF.

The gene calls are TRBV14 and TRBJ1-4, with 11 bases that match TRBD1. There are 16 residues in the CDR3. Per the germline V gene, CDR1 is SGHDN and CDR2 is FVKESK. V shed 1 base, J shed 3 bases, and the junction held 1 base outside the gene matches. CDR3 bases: TGTGCCAGCAGCCAAGGGGACAGGGGGGCTAATGAAAAACTGTTTTTT. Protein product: CASSQGDRGANEKLFF.

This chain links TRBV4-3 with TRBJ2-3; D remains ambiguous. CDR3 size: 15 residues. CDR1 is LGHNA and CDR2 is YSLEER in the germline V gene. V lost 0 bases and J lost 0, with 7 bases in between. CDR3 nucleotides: TGCGCCAGCAGCCAAGATCAGGACAGCACAGATACGCAGTATTTT. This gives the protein CASSQDQDSTDTQYF.